This T cell receptor (beta chain) appears in the sequencing data of a study of blood T cells in healthy people across ages. Primed by a sample-barcoded 5' primer and a J-beta primer mix, a second PCR proceeded for about 6 to 12 cycles. Using its own MiXCR run on the 5' RACE reads, TCRdb lists one record per CDR3 protein. The data hold hundreds of thousands of distinct CDR3 sequences, with about 42% observed a single time. The CDR3 totals 14 residues. Germline V CDR1 and CDR2: ENHRY, SYGVKD. Trimming removed 0 bases at V and 5 bases at J, with 10 bases between. The rearrangement joins TRBV10-3 to TRBJ2-5; D is undetermined. Specimen: blood. This clonotype was sampled from a woman in her sixties in good health. The CDR3 DNA reads TGTGCCATCAGTGAGTCTACAACCCAGGAGACCCAGTACTTC. It is translated as CAISESTTQETQYF.